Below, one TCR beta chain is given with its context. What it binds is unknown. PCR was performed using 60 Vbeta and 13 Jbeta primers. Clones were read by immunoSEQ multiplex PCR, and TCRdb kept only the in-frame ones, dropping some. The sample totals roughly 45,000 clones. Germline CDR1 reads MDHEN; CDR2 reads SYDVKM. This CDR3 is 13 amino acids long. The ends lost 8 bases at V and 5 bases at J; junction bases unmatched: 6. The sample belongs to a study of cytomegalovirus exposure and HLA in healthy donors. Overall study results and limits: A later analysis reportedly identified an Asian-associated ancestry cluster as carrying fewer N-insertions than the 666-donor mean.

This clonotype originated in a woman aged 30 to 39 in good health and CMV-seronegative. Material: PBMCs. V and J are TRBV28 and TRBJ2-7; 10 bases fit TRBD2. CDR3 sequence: CASRTTSGNEQYF. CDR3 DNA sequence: TGTGCCAGCCGGACTACTAGCGGGAACGAGCAGTACTTC. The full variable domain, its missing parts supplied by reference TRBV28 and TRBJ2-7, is DVKVTQSSRYLVKRTGEKVFLECVQDMDHENMFWYRQDPGLGLRLIYFSYDVKMKEKGDIPEGYSVSREKKERFSLILESASTNQTSMYLCASRTTSGNEQYFGPGTRLTVT.